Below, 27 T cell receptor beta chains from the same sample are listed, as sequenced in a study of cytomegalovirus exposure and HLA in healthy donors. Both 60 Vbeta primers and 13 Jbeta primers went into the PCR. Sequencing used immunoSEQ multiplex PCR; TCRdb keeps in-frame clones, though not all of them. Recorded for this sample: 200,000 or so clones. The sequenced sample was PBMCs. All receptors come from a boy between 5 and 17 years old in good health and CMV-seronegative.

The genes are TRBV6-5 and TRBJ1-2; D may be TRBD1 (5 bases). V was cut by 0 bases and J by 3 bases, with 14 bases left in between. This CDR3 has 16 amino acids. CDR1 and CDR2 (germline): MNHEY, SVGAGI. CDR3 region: CASSYSFWVGDYGYTF. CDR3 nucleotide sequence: TGTGCCAGCAGTTACTCGTTCTGGGTAGGGGACTATGGCTACACCTTC.

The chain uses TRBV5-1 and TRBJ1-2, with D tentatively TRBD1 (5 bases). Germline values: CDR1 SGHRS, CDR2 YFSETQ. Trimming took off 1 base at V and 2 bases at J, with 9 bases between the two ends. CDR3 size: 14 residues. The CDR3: CASSLIAGNYGYTF. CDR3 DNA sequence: TGCGCCAGCAGCTTGATAGCAGGGAACTATGGCTACACCTTC.

CDR3 loop: CASSSSMAGGTEAFF. The DNA for the CDR3 is TGTGCCAGCAGTTCCTCGATGGCAGGGGGGACTGAAGCTTTCTTT. This chain connects TRBV28 to TRBJ1-1; 7 nucleotides align to TRBD1. Germline-derived CDR1 and CDR2 are MDHEN and SYDVKM. The ends lost 4 bases at V and 5 bases at J; junction bases unmatched: 10. The CDR3 has 15 amino acids.

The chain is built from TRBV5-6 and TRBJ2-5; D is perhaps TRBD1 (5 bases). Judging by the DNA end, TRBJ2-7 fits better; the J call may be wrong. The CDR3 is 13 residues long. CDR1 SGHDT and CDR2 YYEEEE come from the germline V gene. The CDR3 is CASSWTSAYEQYF. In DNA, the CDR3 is TGTGCCAGCAGCTGGACAAGCGCCTACGAGCAGTACTTC.

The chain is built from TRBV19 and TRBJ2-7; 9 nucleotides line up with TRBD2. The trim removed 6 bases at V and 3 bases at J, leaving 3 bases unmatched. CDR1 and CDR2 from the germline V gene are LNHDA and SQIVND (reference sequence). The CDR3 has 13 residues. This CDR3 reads CASSPSGVYEQYF. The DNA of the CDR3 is TGTGCCAGTAGCCCTAGCGGGGTCTACGAGCAGTACTTC.

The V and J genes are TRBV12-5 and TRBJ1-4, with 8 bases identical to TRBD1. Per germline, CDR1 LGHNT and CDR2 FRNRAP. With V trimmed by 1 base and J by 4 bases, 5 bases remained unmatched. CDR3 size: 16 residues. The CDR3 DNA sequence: TGTGCTAGTGGTTTGGGACAGGGGAGCGGTAATGAAAAACTGTTTTTT. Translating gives CASGLGQGSGNEKLFF.

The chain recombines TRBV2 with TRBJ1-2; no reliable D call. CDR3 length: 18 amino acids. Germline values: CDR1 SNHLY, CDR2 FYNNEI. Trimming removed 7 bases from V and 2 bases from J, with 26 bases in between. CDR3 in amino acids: CASTRPTYEVRRNYGYTF. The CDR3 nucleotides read TGTGCCAGCACCCGCCCCACTTACGAGGTGCGACGGAACTATGGCTACACCTTC. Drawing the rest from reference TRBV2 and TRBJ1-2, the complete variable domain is EPEVTQTPSHQVTQMGQEVILRCVPISNHLYFYWYRQILGQKVEFLVSFYNNEISEKSEIFDDQFSVERPDGSNFTLKIRSTKLEDSAMYFCASTRPTYEVRRNYGYTFGSGTRLTVV.

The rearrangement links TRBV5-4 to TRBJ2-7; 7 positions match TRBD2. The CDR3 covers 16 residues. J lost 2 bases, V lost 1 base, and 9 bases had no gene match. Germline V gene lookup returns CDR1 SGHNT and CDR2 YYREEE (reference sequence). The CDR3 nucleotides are TGTGCCAGCAGCTTGAATAGCGGGTCCTCCCCCTACGAGCAGTACTTC. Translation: CASSLNSGSSPYEQYF.

The CDR3 DNA is TGTGCCAGCAGCTTAGGCCTAATGGGGCAGAGTAACACTGAAGCTTTCTTT. Encoded protein: CASSLGLMGQSNTEAFF. The chain has TRBV13 and TRBJ1-1, with D perhaps matching TRBD1 (5 bases). Trimming cost V 0 bases and J 2 bases, with 16 bases left between them. Looked up from germline, CDR1 is PRHDT and CDR2 is FYEKMQ (reference sequence). The CDR3 is made up of 17 amino acids.

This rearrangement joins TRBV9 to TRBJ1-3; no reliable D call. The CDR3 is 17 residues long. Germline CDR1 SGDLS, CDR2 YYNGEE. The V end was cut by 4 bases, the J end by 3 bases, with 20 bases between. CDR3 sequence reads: CASSPQIYLTRGNTIYF. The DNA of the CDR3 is TGTGCCAGCAGCCCCCAGATTTACTTGACACGTGGAAACACCATATATTTT.

The CDR3 DNA is TGTGCCAGTAGTACCTTCCAAAGCGCTGTTAACTATGGCTACACCTTC. Encoded protein: CASSTFQSAVNYGYTF. This chain connects TRBV19 to TRBJ1-2; D uncertain. Germline V CDR1 and CDR2: LNHDA, SQIVND (reference sequence). This CDR3 region has 16 residues. With 4 bases removed from V and 1 base from J, the gap between germline ends came to 16 bases.

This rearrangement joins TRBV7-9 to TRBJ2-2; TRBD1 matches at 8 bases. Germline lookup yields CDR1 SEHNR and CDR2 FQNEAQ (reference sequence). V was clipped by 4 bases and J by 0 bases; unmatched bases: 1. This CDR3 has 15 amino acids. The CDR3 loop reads CASSSQGANTGELFF. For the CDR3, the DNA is TGTGCCAGCAGCTCACAGGGGGCGAACACCGGGGAGCTGTTTTTT.

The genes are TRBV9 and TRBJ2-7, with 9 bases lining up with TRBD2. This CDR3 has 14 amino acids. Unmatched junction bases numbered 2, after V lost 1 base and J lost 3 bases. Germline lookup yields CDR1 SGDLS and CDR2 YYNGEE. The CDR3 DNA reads TGTGCCAGCAGCGTAAGCGGGGGGAGCTACGAGCAGTACTTC. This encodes CASSVSGGSYEQYF. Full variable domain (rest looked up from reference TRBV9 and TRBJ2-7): DSGVTQTPKHLITATGQRVTLRCSPRSGDLSVYWYQQSLDQGLQFLIQYYNGEERAKGNILERFSAQQFPDLHSELNLSSLELGDSALYFCASSVSGGSYEQYFGPGTRLTVT.

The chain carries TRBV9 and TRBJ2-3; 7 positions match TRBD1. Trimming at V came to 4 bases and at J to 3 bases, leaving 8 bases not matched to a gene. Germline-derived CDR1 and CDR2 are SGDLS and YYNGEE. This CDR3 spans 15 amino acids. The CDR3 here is CASSPGAGGTDTQYF. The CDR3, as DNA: TGTGCCAGCAGCCCCGGGGCAGGGGGTACAGATACGCAGTATTTT.

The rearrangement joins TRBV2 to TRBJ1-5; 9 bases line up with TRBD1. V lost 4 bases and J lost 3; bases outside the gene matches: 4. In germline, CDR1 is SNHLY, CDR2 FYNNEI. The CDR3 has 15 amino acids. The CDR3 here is CASSGTGVYNQPQHF. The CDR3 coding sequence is TGTGCCAGCAGTGGGACAGGGGTTTACAATCAGCCCCAGCATTTT.

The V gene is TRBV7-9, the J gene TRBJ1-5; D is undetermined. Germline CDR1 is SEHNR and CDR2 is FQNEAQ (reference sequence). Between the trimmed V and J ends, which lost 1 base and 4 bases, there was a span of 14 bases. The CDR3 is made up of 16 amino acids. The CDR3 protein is CASSLERVRLNQPQHF. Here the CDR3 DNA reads TGTGCCAGCAGCTTAGAGCGGGTTCGGTTAAATCAGCCCCAGCATTTT.

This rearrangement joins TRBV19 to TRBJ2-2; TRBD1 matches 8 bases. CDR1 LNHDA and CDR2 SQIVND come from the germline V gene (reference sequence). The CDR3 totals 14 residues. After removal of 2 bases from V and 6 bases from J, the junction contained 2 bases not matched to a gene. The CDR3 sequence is CASSIRTGSGELFF. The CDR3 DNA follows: TGTGCCAGTAGTATAAGGACAGGGTCCGGGGAGCTGTTTTTT.

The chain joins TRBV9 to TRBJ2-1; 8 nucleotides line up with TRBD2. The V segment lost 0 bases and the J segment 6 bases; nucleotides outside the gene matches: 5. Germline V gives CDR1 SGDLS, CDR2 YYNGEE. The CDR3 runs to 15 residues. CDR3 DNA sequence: TGTGCCAGCAGCGTAGCGGGGGGGCCGTTCAATGAGCAGTTCTTC. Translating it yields CASSVAGGPFNEQFF.

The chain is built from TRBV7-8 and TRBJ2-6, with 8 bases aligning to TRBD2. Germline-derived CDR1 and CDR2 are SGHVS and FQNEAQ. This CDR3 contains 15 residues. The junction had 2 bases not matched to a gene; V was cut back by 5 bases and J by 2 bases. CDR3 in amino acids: CASSQRGTGANVLTF. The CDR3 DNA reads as TGTGCCAGCAGCCAGCGGGGGACTGGGGCCAACGTCCTGACTTTC.

CDR3 sequence reads: CASMIGGVQNTEAFF. The DNA for the CDR3 is TGTGCCAGCATGATTGGGGGCGTTCAGAACACTGAAGCTTTCTTT. The chain uses TRBV27 and TRBJ1-1, with D possibly being TRBD1 (6 bases). Trimming left V 7 bases short and J 1 base short, with 16 bases between. This CDR3 region has 15 residues. In germline, CDR1 is MNHEY, CDR2 SMNVEV (reference sequence).

CDR3 nucleotides: TGTGCCAGCAGCGTAGGCGGTAGCGGGAGCCAAGAGACCCAGTACTTC. As protein: CASSVGGSGSQETQYF. V gene TRBV9 combines with J gene TRBJ2-5; 9 nucleotides match TRBD2. Germline V gene data show CDR1 as SGDLS and CDR2 as YYNGEE. With V trimmed by 0 bases and J by 1 base, 4 bases remained unmatched. The CDR3 has 16 amino acids.

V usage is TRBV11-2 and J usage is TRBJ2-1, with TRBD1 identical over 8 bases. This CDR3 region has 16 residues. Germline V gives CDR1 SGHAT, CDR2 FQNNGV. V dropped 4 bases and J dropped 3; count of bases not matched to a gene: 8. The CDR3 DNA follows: TGTGCCAGCAGCTCGACAGGGGAGAACGGCTACAATGAGCAGTTCTTC. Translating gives CASSSTGENGYNEQFF.

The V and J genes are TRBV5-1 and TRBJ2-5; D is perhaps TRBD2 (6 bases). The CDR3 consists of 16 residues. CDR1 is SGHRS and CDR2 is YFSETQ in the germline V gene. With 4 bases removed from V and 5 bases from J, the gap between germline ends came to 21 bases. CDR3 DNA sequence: TGCGCCAGCAGCGGAACCGGGAGACTAGGGGCGGAGACCCAGTACTTC. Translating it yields CASSGTGRLGAETQYF.

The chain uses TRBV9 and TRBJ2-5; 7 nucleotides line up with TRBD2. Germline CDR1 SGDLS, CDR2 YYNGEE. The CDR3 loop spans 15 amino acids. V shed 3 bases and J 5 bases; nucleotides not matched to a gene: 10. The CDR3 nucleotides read TGTGCCAGCAGCGGGACCGGTGGGAGGGCCGAGACCCAGTACTTC. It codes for CASSGTGGRAETQYF.

The CDR3 nucleotides are TGTGCCAGCAGCTTCTCGGTGGCAGGGAACACTGAAGCTTTCTTT. Translated: CASSFSVAGNTEAFF. The chain recombines TRBV7-8 with TRBJ1-1; D remains unclear. This CDR3 is 15 amino acids long. V lost 3 bases, J lost 1 base, and 12 bases lay in between. Per the germline V gene, CDR1 is SGHVS and CDR2 is FQNEAQ.

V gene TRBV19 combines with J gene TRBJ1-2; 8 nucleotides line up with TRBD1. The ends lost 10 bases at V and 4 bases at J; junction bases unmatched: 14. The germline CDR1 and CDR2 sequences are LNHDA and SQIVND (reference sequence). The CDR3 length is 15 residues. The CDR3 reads CATKTGAGGLYGYTF. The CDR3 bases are TGTGCCACCAAGACAGGGGCAGGAGGTCTCTATGGCTACACCTTC.

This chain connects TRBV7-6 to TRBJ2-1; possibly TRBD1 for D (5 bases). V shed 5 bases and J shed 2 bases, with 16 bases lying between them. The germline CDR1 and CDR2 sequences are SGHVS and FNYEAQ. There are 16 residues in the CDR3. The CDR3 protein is CASSPRAQQAYNEQFF. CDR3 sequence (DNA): TGTGCCAGCAGCCCCCGCGCGCAACAGGCCTACAATGAGCAGTTCTTC.